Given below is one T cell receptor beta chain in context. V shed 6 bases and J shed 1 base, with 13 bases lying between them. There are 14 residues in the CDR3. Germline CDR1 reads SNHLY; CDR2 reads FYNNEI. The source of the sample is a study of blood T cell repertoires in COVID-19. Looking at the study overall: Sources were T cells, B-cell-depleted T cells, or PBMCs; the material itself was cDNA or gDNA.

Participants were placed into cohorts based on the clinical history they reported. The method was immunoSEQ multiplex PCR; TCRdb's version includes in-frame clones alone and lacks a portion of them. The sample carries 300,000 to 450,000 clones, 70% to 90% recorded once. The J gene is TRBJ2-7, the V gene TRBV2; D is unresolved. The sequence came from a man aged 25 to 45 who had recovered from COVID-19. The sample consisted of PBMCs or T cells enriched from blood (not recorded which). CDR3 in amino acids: CASRGRYLSYEQYF. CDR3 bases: TGTGCCAGCAGGGGCAGGTACTTATCCTACGAGCAGTACTTC.